Each of the 7 T cell receptor delta chains below was sequenced from the same sample in a study of γδ T cells in repeated Plasmodium falciparum infection. Flow sorting of PBMC yielded separate Vgamma9/Vdelta2+ and Vdelta2-negative gammadelta T cell populations for bulk repertoire analysis. TCRdb processed the multiplex PCR reads again with the CATT caller. The sample includes around 89,000 delta-chain clones, more than 1.4% of them seen just once. The sequenced sample was gamma-delta T cells from blood. The receptors here all came from a pool of human donors (malaria-infected and uninfected, not separated).

This clone was counted between two and nine times. The protein given by TCRdb reflects a much larger clone and differs at residue 19 from this DNA's translation, likely from a read error; the protein shown is the DNA's translation. The rearrangement uses TRDV1 and TRDJ1, with D perhaps TRDD3 (6 bases). No J segment appears in TCRdb, so it was assigned here by matching the sequence to germline. Germline V gives CDR1 TSWWSYY, CDR2 QGS. V lost 4 bases and J 4 bases, leaving 43 bases between the germline ends. The length of the CDR3 is 24 residues. The CDR3 coding sequence is TGTGCTCTTGGGGGCCGAGCCCAGGGCTACAACCTCGTACTGGGTCTCCCCTTCGTCGATAAACTCATCTTT. Residues: CALGGRAQGYNLVLGLPFVDKLIF.

Of note for this clone: This sequence is one base from a far larger clone and is likely a read error. Other nucleotide sequences in the sample specify the same CDR3. The chain combines TRDV2 with TRDJ1, with D possibly TRDD3 on 6 matching bases. TCRdb carries no J gene annotation; the J gene was assigned here by matching the DNA with germline. V gave up 2 bases and J gave up 0 bases, with 15 bases separating them. Germline CDR1 is GEAIGNYY and CDR2 is EKD. CDR3 length equals 16 residues. The CDR3 bases are TGTGCCTGTGACAAACTGGGAGACCCGTACACCGATAAACTCATCTTT. Amino acids: CACDKLGDPYTDKLIF.

This clone was detected only a few times. The TCRdb record carries a much larger clone's protein, which differs from this DNA's translation at residue 9; a read error is the likely cause, and the protein listed here is the DNA translation. The genes are TRDV2 and TRDJ1; TRDD3 aligns across 9 bases. No J segment appears in TCRdb, so it was assigned here by matching the sequence to germline. Trimming removed 0 bases from V and 4 bases from J; junction bases left unmatched: 8. The CDR3 extends over 16 amino acids. Germline CDR1 GEAIGNYY, CDR2 EKD. CDR3: CACDTDWGTNGDKLIF. The CDR3 coding sequence is TGTGCCTGTGACACCGACTGGGGGACAAACGGCGATAAACTCATCTTT.

This clone has more than one count but fewer than ten. This likely stems from a read error, as it lies one base from a far larger clone. The sample contains more than one DNA sequence encoding this CDR3. The chain uses TRDV1 and TRDJ1; the match to TRDD3 covers 9 bases. No J gene was available from TCRdb, and it was assigned here by a germline match of the DNA. This CDR3 is built from 22 residues. Germline values: CDR1 TSWWSYY, CDR2 QGS. In DNA form, the CDR3 reads TGCGCTCTTGTGCGTACGGGTCATCTACTGGGGGACCCGATAAGGTACACCGATAAACTCATCTTT. It is translated as CALVRTGHLLGDPIRYTDKLIF.

About this clone itself: A far larger clone is a single base away, which makes a read error likely. Other nucleotide sequences from this sample produce the same CDR3. This chain joins TRDV2 and TRDJ2; 9 bases line up with TRDD3. The J gene comes from matching the DNA to germline here; TCRdb lacks it. The CDR3 runs to 15 residues. Germline lookup yields CDR1 GEAIGNYY and CDR2 EKD. CDR3 in amino acids: CACDTGGALTAQLFF. CDR3 DNA sequence: TGTGCCTGCGACACTGGGGGAGCTTTGACAGCACAACTCTTCTTT.

This clone was observed a handful of times. Only one base separates this from a far larger clonotype, so it likely reflects a read error. Different DNA sequences within this sample yield the same CDR3. J is TRDJ1 and V is TRDV2; tentatively, D is TRDD3 (6 bases). Here the J gene came from matching the DNA to germline, since TCRdb omits it. Trimming stripped 2 bases from V and 2 bases from J, with 29 bases between. CDR3 length equals 20 residues. Germline V gene sequence: CDR1 GEAIGNYY, CDR2 EKD. The CDR3 loop is CACDRRYWVTKGRTTDKLIF. The CDR3 region has the DNA TGTGCCTGTGACAGACGGTACTGGGTCACCAAGGGGCGGACGACCGATAAACTCATCTTT.

This clone was observed at least ten times. The chain uses TRDV3 and TRDJ1; the D gene could be TRDD2 or TRDD3 (6 bases each). Since TCRdb gives no J gene, matching the DNA to germline was used here to assign it. The CDR3 contains 21 residues. Germline assignment: CDR1 TVYSNPD and CDR2 GDNSRS (reference sequence). V was clipped by 5 bases and J by 3 bases, with 40 bases between them. The CDR3 DNA is TGTGCCCATTTGGTGACTTTCCTAGTGCGGGGGACTCCCCGTCCCCCCGATAAACTCATCTTT. Translating gives CAHLVTFLVRGTPRPPDKLIF.